This TCR beta chain emerged from a study of regulatory T cells in long-lasting Graves disease. Overall study context: More than 5 years of antithyroid drugs with positive TSH receptor antibodies defined persistent Graves' disease. Findings of the study overall: Limited samples may have lowered accuracy.

This clonotype has ten or more counts. Antigen: not known. Libraries of TCR beta came from iRepertoire HTBI primers plus Arm-PCR of CDR3 regions. TCRdb recomputed calls from the multiplex PCR reads with MiXCR, one row per CDR3 protein. The repertoire consists of about 470,000 distinct CDR3 sequences, with 20% occurring once and the leading ten covering about 8.3%. Germline V gene data show CDR1 as DFQATT and CDR2 as SNEGSKA (reference sequence). The V gene lost 1 base and the J gene lost 4 bases, with 8 bases spanning the gap. The CDR3 runs to 12 residues. Described time point: persistent/refractory GD, antithyroid drugs over 5 years with positive TRAb. The TCR library was made from RNA extracted from PBMCs.

The V and J genes are TRBV20-1 and TRBJ2-7; no clear D gene. The sequences come from peripheral blood mononuclear cells (PBMCs), collected when the disease was refractory, from a patient treated with antithyroid drugs. This receptor was identified in a female donor with Graves disease. CDR3 loop: CSARVGPYEQYF. For the CDR3, the DNA is TGCAGTGCTAGAGTCGGCCCGTACGAGCAGTACTTC.